The next 23 T cell receptor beta chains were all read from a single sample in a study of T cells after posttransplantation cyclophosphamide. Produced via immunoSEQ multiplex PCR; TCRdb's table is partial and in-frame only. The sample contains around 3,000 clones, around 78% of which appear only once. Specimen: memory CD8+ T cells sorted from blood. These receptors originate from a woman aged 60-75 years in good health, CMV-negative, and a related stem cell transplant donor.

The V and J genes are TRBV5-5 and TRBJ2-7; no clear D. Germline CDR1 reads SGHKS; CDR2 reads YYEKEE (reference sequence). V was cut by 2 bases and J by 0 bases, with 9 bases left in between. The CDR3 loop spans 14 amino acids. The CDR3 DNA is TGTGCCAGCAGCTTCTTCCCTAGCTCCTACGAGCAGTACTTC. This codes for CASSFFPSSYEQYF. The whole variable domain, filled in from reference TRBV5-5 and TRBJ2-7, reads DAGVTQSPTHLIKTRGQQVTLRCSPISGHKSVSWYQQVLGQGPQFIFQYYEKEERGRGNFPDRFSARQFPNYSSELNVNALLLGDSALYLCASSFFPSSYEQYFGPGTRLTVT.

The gene calls are TRBV6-1 and TRBJ1-1; possible D gene TRBD1, 5 bases. The germline CDR1 and CDR2 sequences are MNHNS and SASEGT. There are 12 residues in the CDR3. V was trimmed by 7 bases and J by 7 bases, leaving 13 bases between them. CDR3 nucleotide sequence: TGTGCCAGCAAGTTCGGGGGACGTGAAGCTTTCTTT. It yields the protein CASKFGGREAFF.

The CDR3 region is CASSAGTGNYEQYF. The CDR3 nucleotides read TGTGCCAGCAGTGCCGGGACAGGGAACTACGAGCAGTACTTC. The chain is built from TRBV6-5 and TRBJ2-7, with 9 positions matching TRBD1. The CDR3 covers 14 residues. Trimming removed 5 bases from V and 3 bases from J; junction bases left unmatched: 5. The germline V gene encodes CDR1 MNHEY and CDR2 SVGAGI.

The rearrangement links TRBV6-4 to TRBJ2-5; TRBD2 matches 9 bases. The junction had 4 bases not matched to a gene; V was cut back by 4 bases and J by 1 base. Germline values: CDR1 MRHNA, CDR2 SNTAGT. This CDR3 region has 15 residues. CDR3 in amino acids: CASSAASGAQETQYF. The CDR3 DNA is TGTGCCAGCAGTGCGGCTAGCGGGGCCCAAGAGACCCAGTACTTC.

V gene TRBV6-5 combines with J gene TRBJ1-4; weak D call: TRBD1 (5 bases). The CDR3 is 13 residues long. Trimming removed 0 bases at V and 11 bases at J, with 10 bases between. Per the germline V gene, CDR1 is MNHEY and CDR2 is SVGAGI. CDR3 sequence reads: CASSYSSGGKLFF. The CDR3 nucleotides are TGTGCCAGCAGTTACTCGAGTGGGGGGAAACTGTTTTTT.

This clone was recorded a few times. The V and J genes are TRBV27 and TRBJ2-1; a weak D match, TRBD2 (5 bases). The ends were cut back, 4 bases at V and 10 bases at J, with 20 bases in the middle. The CDR3 contains 15 residues. Germline V lookup: CDR1 MNHEY, CDR2 SMNVEV (reference sequence). The CDR3 nucleotides are TGTGCCAGCAGTTCTACTAGGCCGGGAAGAGGGGAGCAGTTCTTC. Translated, it gives CASSSTRPGRGEQFF.

The rearrangement uses TRBV4-1 and TRBJ2-7; possibly TRBD1 for D (5 bases). There are 16 residues in the CDR3. Germline CDR1 reads MGHRA; CDR2 reads YSYEKL. Between the trimmed V and J ends, which lost 0 bases and 2 bases, there was a span of 14 bases. The CDR3 loop reads CASSQDGNRITYEQYF. DNA for the CDR3: TGCGCCAGCAGCCAAGATGGGAACAGGATTACCTACGAGCAGTACTTC.

The V and J genes are TRBV28 and TRBJ1-5, with 7 bases aligning to TRBD1. The CDR3 spans 14 residues. V lost 1 base to trimming and J lost 6 bases; unmatched junction nucleotides: 3. The germline V gene has CDR1 MDHEN and CDR2 SYDVKM. CDR3 DNA sequence: TGTGCCAGCAGTTTATTGACAGGGTTTCAGCCCCAGCATTTT. Amino acid sequence: CASSLLTGFQPQHF.

The chain is built from TRBV6-5 and TRBJ2-7; possibly TRBD1 for D (6 bases). Trimming cost V 6 bases and J 6 bases, with 15 bases left between them. CDR1 and CDR2 from the germline V gene are MNHEY and SVGAGI. The CDR3 sequence is 13 residues long. CDR3 nucleotide sequence: TGTGCCAGCAGCATAGGACAGAGCGGCGAGCAGTACGTC. It is translated as CASSIGQSGEQYV.

This clone was seen a few times. The chain recombines TRBV4-2 with TRBJ1-4, with no clear D. Germline values: CDR1 LGHNA, CDR2 YNFKEQ. V was pared by 4 bases and J by 2 bases, with 14 bases between. This CDR3 is built from 16 residues. CDR3 bases: TGTGCCAGCAGCCCTCGGGCGGGGTACACTAATGAAAAACTGTTTTTT. It is translated as CASSPRAGYTNEKLFF.

The gene calls are TRBV7-9 and TRBJ2-5; perhaps TRBD2 as D (5 bases). The J call is doubtful: the DNA matches TRBJ2-7 better. Germline-derived CDR1 and CDR2 are SEHNR and FQNEAQ (reference sequence). CDR3 size: 14 residues. CDR3 region: CASSLGGPHYEQYF. In DNA, the CDR3 is TGTGCCAGCAGCTTAGGCGGGCCCCATTACGAGCAGTACTTC.

The V gene is TRBV2, the J gene TRBJ2-1, with unresolved D. Between the trimmed V and J ends, which lost 2 bases and 7 bases, there was a span of 6 bases. The CDR3 is made up of 12 amino acids. In germline, CDR1 is SNHLY, CDR2 FYNNEI. Here the CDR3 reads CASSEYSNEQFF. The CDR3 DNA reads as TGTGCCAGCAGTGAATATAGTAATGAGCAGTTCTTC.

The J gene is TRBJ2-1, the V gene TRBV19; 12 nucleotides agree with TRBD2. The ends lost 5 bases at V and 7 bases at J; junction bases unmatched: 6. The CDR3 has 15 amino acids. CDR1 LNHDA and CDR2 SQIVND come from the germline V gene (reference sequence). CDR3 bases: TGTGCCAGTAGTCTGACTAGCGGGAGTTTTAATGAGCAGTTCTTC. Translation gives CASSLTSGSFNEQFF.

V gene TRBV6-5 combines with J gene TRBJ1-2; 7 positions agree with TRBD1. V lost 2 bases, J lost 10 bases, and 4 bases stayed unmatched. Germline V gene data show CDR1 as MNHEY and CDR2 as SVGAGI. The CDR3 extends over 12 amino acids. The CDR3 loop reads CASSYPGTAYTF. Written as DNA, the CDR3 is TGTGCCAGCAGTTACCCAGGGACAGCCTACACCTTC.

This CDR3 reads CAISESKGRGETQYF. The CDR3 DNA follows: TGTGCCATCAGTGAGTCGAAGGGCAGAGGGGAGACCCAGTACTTC. The rearrangement joins TRBV10-3 to TRBJ2-5; possible D gene TRBD2, 5 bases. The CDR3 loop spans 15 amino acids. Trimming pared 0 bases from V and 5 bases from J, leaving 13 bases between. The germline CDR1 and CDR2 sequences are ENHRY and SYGVKD.

This chain joins TRBV9 and TRBJ2-7; 10 bases are shared with TRBD2. The V gene end was trimmed by 0 bases and the J gene end by 3 bases; junction bases not matched to a gene: 3. The CDR3 contains 15 residues. Germline V gene sequence: CDR1 SGDLS, CDR2 YYNGEE. The CDR3 coding sequence is TGTGCCAGCAGCGTAGGAGCTAGCGGGAGCTACGAGCAGTACTTC. Translating it yields CASSVGASGSYEQYF.

V is TRBV19 and J is TRBJ1-1; the match to TRBD1 covers 9 bases. The CDR3 covers 15 residues. J was trimmed by 5 bases and V by 2 bases; bases with no gene match: 6. Germline V gene data show CDR1 as LNHDA and CDR2 as SQIVND (reference sequence). The CDR3 DNA follows: TGTGCCAGTAGTATACTGGGACAGGGAGGAACTGAAGCTTTCTTT. Encoded protein: CASSILGQGGTEAFF.

J is TRBJ2-1 and V is TRBV6-5; D is possibly TRBD1 (5 bases). From germline, CDR1 is MNHEY and CDR2 SVGAGI. This CDR3 region has 15 residues. V was trimmed by 0 bases and J by 6 bases, leaving 12 bases between them. The CDR3 is CASSYSSGAFNEQFF. The DNA for the CDR3 is TGTGCCAGCAGTTACTCGAGTGGGGCCTTCAATGAGCAGTTCTTC.

This clone has more than one count but fewer than ten. This sample includes further DNA sequences coding for the same CDR3. The J gene is TRBJ1-6, the V gene TRBV28; D gene unclear. Trimming stripped 3 bases from V and 0 bases from J, with 15 bases between. Germline V gene lookup returns CDR1 MDHEN and CDR2 SYDVKM. The CDR3 extends over 18 amino acids. CDR3 in amino acids: CASSFSSDLSSYNSPLHF. Here the CDR3 DNA reads TGTGCCAGCAGTTTCTCCAGTGACTTGAGCTCCTATAATTCACCCCTCCACTTT.

The rearrangement uses TRBV15 and TRBJ2-5; TRBD2 matches at 12 bases. The CDR3 consists of 19 residues. CDR1 is LNHNV and CDR2 is YYDKDF in the germline V gene (reference sequence). V trimming: 0 bases; J trimming: 1 base; junction bases outside the gene matches: 9. DNA for the CDR3: TGTGCCACCAGCAGAGATGGGTGGCTAGCGGGGGGGCCCCAAGAGACCCAGTACTTC. It is translated as CATSRDGWLAGGPQETQYF.

The rearrangement links TRBV6-1 to TRBJ2-7; 7 positions match TRBD2. The germline gives CDR1 MNHNS, CDR2 SASEGT. V shed 7 bases, J shed 6 bases, and the junction held 9 bases outside the gene matches. This CDR3 has 13 amino acids. The CDR3 reads CASTLRLAGEQYF. CDR3 coding DNA: TGTGCCAGCACCCTCAGACTAGCTGGCGAGCAGTACTTC.

This clone came up a few times. V is TRBV5-8 and J is TRBJ1-5; D call uncertain. V gave up 4 bases and J gave up 7 bases, with 18 bases separating them. Germline V gene sequence: CDR1 SGHTS, CDR2 YDEGEE. The CDR3 covers 15 residues. Here the CDR3 reads CASSPTTAGSQPQHF. CDR3 nucleotide sequence: TGTGCCAGCAGCCCCACCACGGCAGGTTCACAGCCCCAGCATTTT.

The chain recombines TRBV2 with TRBJ1-1; TRBD1 is a possible D gene (5 bases). The germline CDR1 and CDR2 sequences are SNHLY and FYNNEI. V was clipped by 11 bases and J by 5 bases, with 15 bases between them. The CDR3 is 12 amino acids. In DNA, the CDR3 is TGTGCCTCAGGATTGGGGGGGACTGAAGCTTTCTTT. It translates to CASGLGGTEAFF. Combining the CDR3 with reference TRBV2 and TRBJ1-1 gives the whole variable domain EPEVTQTPSHQVTQMGQEVILRCVPISNHLYFYWYRQILGQKVEFLVSFYNNEISEKSEIFDDQFSVERPDGSNFTLKIRSTKLEDSAMYFCASGLGGTEAFFGQGTRLTVV.